This T cell receptor beta chain was sequenced in a study of T cell responses to AZD1222 COVID-19 vaccine. Study findings and constraints: Nearly half of spike-specific TCRs reportedly target variant regions that are unmutated in the B.1.351 and B.1.1.7 variants. Spike-specific TCR breadth and depth both grew after two AZD1222 doses.

Some clones are missing from TCRdb's copy, which holds only in-frame ones; the method was immunoSEQ multiplex PCR. The data hold about 110,000 clones, with around 81% observed a single time. The CDR3 covers 16 residues. Germline V CDR1 and CDR2: MDHEN, SYDVKM. V gave up 6 bases and J gave up 5 bases; unmatched junction bases: 10. A word on this clone: Its antigen is undetermined.

The chain employs TRBV28 and TRBJ2-3, with TRBD1 identical over 11 bases. The source was peripheral blood, collected on day 0 of AZD1222 vaccination. The TCR comes from an adult in good health. CDR3 DNA: TGTGCCAGCAGCACCACCGGGACAGGGGGACGAGATACGCAGTATTTT. Its translation: CASSTTGTGGRDTQYF.